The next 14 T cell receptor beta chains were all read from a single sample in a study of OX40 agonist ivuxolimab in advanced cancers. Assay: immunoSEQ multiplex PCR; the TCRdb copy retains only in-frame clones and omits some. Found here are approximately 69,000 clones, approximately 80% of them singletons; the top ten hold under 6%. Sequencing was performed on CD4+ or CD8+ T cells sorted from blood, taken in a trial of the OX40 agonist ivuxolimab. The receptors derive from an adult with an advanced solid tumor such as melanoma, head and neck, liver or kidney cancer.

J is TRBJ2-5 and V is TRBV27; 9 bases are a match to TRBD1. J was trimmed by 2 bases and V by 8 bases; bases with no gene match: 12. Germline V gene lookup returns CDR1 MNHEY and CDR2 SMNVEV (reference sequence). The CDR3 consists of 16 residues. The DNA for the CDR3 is TGTGCCAGCTCTATCGATACCGGGACAGGGCAAGAGACCCAGTACTTC. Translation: CASSIDTGTGQETQYF.

The CDR3 spells CASSQDGVRGTALPNYGYTF. Written as DNA, the CDR3 is TGTGCCAGCAGCCAAGATGGGGTTAGGGGGACAGCCCTCCCAAACTATGGCTACACCTTC. V gene TRBV14 combines with J gene TRBJ1-2; 7 bases fit TRBD1. The germline V gene has CDR1 SGHDN and CDR2 FVKESK. V trimming: 0 bases; J trimming: 2 bases; junction bases outside the gene matches: 18. The CDR3 sequence is 20 residues long.

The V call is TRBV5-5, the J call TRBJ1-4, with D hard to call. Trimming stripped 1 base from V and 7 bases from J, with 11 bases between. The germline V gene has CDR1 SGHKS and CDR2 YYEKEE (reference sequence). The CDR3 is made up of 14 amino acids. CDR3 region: CASSLLVSGEKLFF. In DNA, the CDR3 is TGTGCCAGCAGCTTGTTGGTCTCGGGTGAAAAACTGTTTTTT.

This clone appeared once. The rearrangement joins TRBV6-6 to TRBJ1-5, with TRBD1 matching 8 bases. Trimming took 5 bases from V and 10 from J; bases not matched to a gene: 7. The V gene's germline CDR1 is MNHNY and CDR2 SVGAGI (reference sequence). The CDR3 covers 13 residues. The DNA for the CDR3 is TGTGCCAGCAGTCCCCCTGGGACAGGACCCCAGCATTTT. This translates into CASSPPGTGPQHF.

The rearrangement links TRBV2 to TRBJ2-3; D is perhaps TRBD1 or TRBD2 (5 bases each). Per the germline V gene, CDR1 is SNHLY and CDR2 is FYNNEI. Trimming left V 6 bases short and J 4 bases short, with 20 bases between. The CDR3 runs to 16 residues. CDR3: CASSARRTSGSDTQYF. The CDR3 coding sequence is TGTGCCAGCAGCGCCCGGCGGACTTCAGGGTCAGATACGCAGTATTTT.

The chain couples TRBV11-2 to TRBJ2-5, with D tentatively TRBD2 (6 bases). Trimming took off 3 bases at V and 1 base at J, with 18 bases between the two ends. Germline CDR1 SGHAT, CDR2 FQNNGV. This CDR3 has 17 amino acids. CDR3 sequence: CASSFRLGLASQETQYF. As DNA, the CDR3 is TGTGCCAGCAGCTTTCGGTTAGGGCTAGCGTCCCAAGAGACCCAGTACTTC.

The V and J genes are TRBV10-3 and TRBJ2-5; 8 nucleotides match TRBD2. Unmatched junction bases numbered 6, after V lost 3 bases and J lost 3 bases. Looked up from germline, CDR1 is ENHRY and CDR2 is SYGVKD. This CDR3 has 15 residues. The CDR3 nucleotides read TGTGCCATCAGTGAAGCGGGAGCGGGGAAAGAGACCCAGTACTTC. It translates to CAISEAGAGKETQYF.

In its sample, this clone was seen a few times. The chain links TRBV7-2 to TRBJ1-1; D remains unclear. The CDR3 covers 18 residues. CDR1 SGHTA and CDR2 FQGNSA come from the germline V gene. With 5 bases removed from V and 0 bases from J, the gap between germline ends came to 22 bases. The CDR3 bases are TGTGCCAGCAGCCCCCCCACCCTAACAGCTGGGGTGAACACTGAAGCTTTCTTT. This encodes CASSPPTLTAGVNTEAFF.

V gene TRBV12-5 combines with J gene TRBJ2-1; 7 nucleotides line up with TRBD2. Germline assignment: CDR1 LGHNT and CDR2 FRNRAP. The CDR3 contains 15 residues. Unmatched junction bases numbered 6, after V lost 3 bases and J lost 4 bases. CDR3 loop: CASGFERGIYNEQFF. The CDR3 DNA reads TGTGCTAGTGGTTTTGAGCGGGGAATATACAATGAGCAGTTCTTC. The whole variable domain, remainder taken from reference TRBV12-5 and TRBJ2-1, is DARVTQTPRHKVTEMGQEVTMRCQPILGHNTVFWYRQTMMQGLELLAYFRNRAPLDDSGMPKDRFSAEMPDATLATLKIQPSEPRDSAVYFCASGFERGIYNEQFFGPGTRLTVL.

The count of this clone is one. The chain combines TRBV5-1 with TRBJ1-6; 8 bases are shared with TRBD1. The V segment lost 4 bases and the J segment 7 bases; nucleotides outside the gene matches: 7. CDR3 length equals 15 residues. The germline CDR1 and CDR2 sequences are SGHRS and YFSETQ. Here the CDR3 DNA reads TGCGCCAGCAGCCCACGTGGGACAGGAAATTCACCCCTCCACTTT. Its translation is CASSPRGTGNSPLHF.

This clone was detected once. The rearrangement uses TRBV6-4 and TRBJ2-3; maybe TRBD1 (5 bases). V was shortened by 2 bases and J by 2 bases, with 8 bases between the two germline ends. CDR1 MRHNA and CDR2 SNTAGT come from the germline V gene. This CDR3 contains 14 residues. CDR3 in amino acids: CASSDRGLTDTQYF. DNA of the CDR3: TGTGCCAGCAGTGACAGGGGCCTCACAGATACGCAGTATTTT.

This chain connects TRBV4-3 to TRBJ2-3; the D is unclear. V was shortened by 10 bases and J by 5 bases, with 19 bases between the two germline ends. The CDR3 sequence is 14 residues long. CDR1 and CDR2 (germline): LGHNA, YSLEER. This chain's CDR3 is CANPGPRRKDTQYF. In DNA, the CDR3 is TGCGCCAACCCGGGCCCTAGAAGAAAAGATACGCAGTATTTT.

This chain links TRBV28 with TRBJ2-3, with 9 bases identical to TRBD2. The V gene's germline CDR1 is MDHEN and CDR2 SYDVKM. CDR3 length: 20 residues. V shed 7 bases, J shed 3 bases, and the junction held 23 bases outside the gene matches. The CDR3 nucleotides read TGTGCCAGCAACCTACCCACCTCTCCTAGCGGGGTTGGGGGTACAGATACGCAGTATTTT. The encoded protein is CASNLPTSPSGVGGTDTQYF.

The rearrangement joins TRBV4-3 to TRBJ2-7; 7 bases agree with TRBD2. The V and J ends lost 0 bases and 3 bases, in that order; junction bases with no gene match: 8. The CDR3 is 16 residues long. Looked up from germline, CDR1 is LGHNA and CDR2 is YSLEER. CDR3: CASSQERELMNYEQYF. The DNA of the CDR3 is TGCGCCAGCAGCCAAGAGCGGGAGTTAATGAACTACGAGCAGTACTTC.